This T cell receptor (beta chain) was observed in a study of T cell repertoires in cytomegalovirus infection. Points from the study as a whole: There were HLA-C-restricted CMV-specific TCR beta clonotypes dominating the ex vivo response.

In TCRdb, the reads were re-called with MiXCR into one record per CDR3 protein. Of 69,000 or so distinct CDR3 sequences in the sample, around 28% were seen once. CDR3 length: 14 amino acids. Germline V CDR1 and CDR2: MNHEY, SVGEGT. V gave up 7 bases and J gave up 9 bases; unmatched junction bases: 10. On this clonotype: Its antigen is currently unknown.

This sequence joins TRBV6-2 or TRBV6-3 and TRBJ2-1, with 9 bases lining up with TRBD2. Sample: CD8+ T cells from cultured PBMCs, taken from culture after CMV antigen stimulation. This TCR was recovered from a human donor in good health (CMV status not recorded). Some clones in this sample may be carry-over from other donors' samples. CDR3 nucleotide sequence: TGTGCCAGCATGAAGTCGCGGGAGGGGACTGAGCAGTTCTTC. Residues: CASMKSREGTEQFF.